What follows is one T cell receptor beta chain and its context. It lacks a known antigen. Base qualities were left out, and no much larger clone turns up one base away. The cohort comprised around 690 healthy bone marrow donors. At the time of sampling, all cohort members were nominally healthy, though unrecorded immune exposures were likely present. The donor was CMV seropositive and was included in the group of 250 to 300 seropositive cohort members. A peripheral blood sample was provided by each donor, and peripheral blood mononuclear cells were used for TCR beta sequencing. The Qiagen DNeasy Blood Extraction Kit was used to extract genomic DNA from the blood cell samples. The library was obtained by the immunoSEQ multiplex PCR assay. For the multiplex PCR, a mixture combining 60 forward primers for TCR Vbeta segments and 13 reverse primers for TCR Jbeta segments was used. The CDR3 region of rearranged TCR beta genes was amplified from genomic DNA with a multiplex PCR assay. The amplified TCR beta libraries were sequenced on the Illumina HiSeq System as 87-base-pair reads. The original pipeline was this. In a later analysis, 77 million or so unique TCR beta chains were counted across the 500 to 850 repertoires, and about 10 million of these chains were shared by at least two donors. A nearest-neighbor algorithm error-corrected the raw reads and collapsed the reads into unique sequences, merging closely related sequences to remove PCR and sequencing errors. V, D and J gene segments were assigned by aligning CDR3 sequences to IMGT reference sequences. For a sequence to be retained, a match of at least six nucleotides to both a V gene segment and a J gene segment was required. Rearrangements were classified as productive when the CDR3 lacked stop codons and remained in frame with V and J, and all other rearrangements were classified as non-productive. CDR3 was defined by IMGT convention, running from the second conserved V-encoded cysteine to the conserved J-encoded phenylalanine. The earlier analysis of about 640 of the donors excluded any sequence lacking an unambiguous match to a single V gene segment. An earlier analysis of around 600 of the donors classified V segments as functional when productive rearrangements were above 56.7% and as segregating when the standard deviation between donors was above 5%. To diagnose cytomegalovirus status from the catalog of TCR beta chain sequences, a statistical classification framework was built. V and J gene assignment, in a later analysis, came from comparing TCR nucleotide sequences with IMGT/GENE-DB human TR gene sequences. Using the TCRdist pipeline, a later analysis assigned CDR3 sequences along with most-parsimonious VDJ recombination scenarios. In a later analysis, every TCR beta chain was defined by the combination of its CDR3 amino acid sequence and its V-gene family, and reads without a unique V-gene family were dropped. As a way to deal with suspected cross-contamination and a sequencing artifact, a later analysis dropped nearly 600 nucleotide sequences that were highly shared and had low generation probability. A later analysis calculated a clonal expansion index for each public chain from normalized within-repertoire ranks of inferred template counts. A later analysis computed generation probabilities with a VDJ recombination model fitted to out-of-frame rearrangements, and checked the results against IGoR. A later analysis scored TCR-TCR, TCR-HLA and TCR-CMV co-occurrence with hypergeometric tests, applying a repertoire-size bias correction to TCR pairs. A later analysis estimated false discovery rates by permuting HLA or CMV assignments 20 times. In a later analysis, co-occurring TCRs were grouped using DBSCAN, with TCRdist sequence similarity added in when clustering inside HLA-allele-positive subsets. For co-occurrence clustering, repertoires with fewer than 30,000 or more than 120,000 public chains were excluded, along with about five repertoires with anomalous nucleotide sharing. Not all clones reach the TCRdb copy of this immuneACCESS table, which keeps in-frame sequences only. Checked studies attribute under half of the gap to unresolved V genes and leave the rest unexplained. V and J calls and clone size come straight from that table; D and trimming were deduced from the DNA. The table for this sample lists approximately 100,000 clones; around 10% of them were counted only once. Of the sample, roughly 4.7% is held by the ten largest clones.

This entry is derived from a study of cytomegalovirus exposure and HLA in healthy donors (dated by TCRdb to the late 2010s). Notes on the research overall: An earlier analysis of some 550 of the donors reported more than 250 Gb of sequence data and around 120 million unique TCR beta sequences from about 179 million T cells. Around 320 gigabases of sequencing data and around 87 million unique TCR sequences were included in an early release covering over 600 HLA-typed donors. Of the 350 to 450 genotyped donors, approximately 80% fell in the genetic ancestry cluster associated with self-reported Caucasian donors. The study was designed to test whether signatures of past pathogen exposure could be identified by cataloging public T cell receptors. The T cell repertoires of 666 subjects were profiled by immunosequencing and related to cytomegalovirus serostatus. A separate validation cohort of 100 to 150 different subjects was used in addition to the 666-subject first cohort. To predict cytomegalovirus infection status, the study combined high-throughput TCR immunosequencing, statistical association of individual TCRs with disease status, and machine learning. A later analysis re-analyzed previously published TCR beta repertoires from 666 donors and added high-resolution HLA genotyping to study TCR occurrence patterns. Rather than drawing on any new phenotypic data, the later analysis identified candidate immune exposures from TCR beta sequences and the way those sequences occurred across donors. An earlier analysis of fewer than 700 of the donors applied high-throughput TCR beta sequencing to assess whether each TCR beta V gene segment acted as functional or pseudogenic. Alongside the repertoire data, information on donor age, sex, ethnicity and CMV serostatus was compiled. A later genetic analysis took genome-wide SNP genotypes for about 55% of the 666 donors and used that subset as a discovery cohort. All discovery cohort repertoires had been generated on a single sequencing platform. Class I and class II HLA loci were covered by the typing at four-digit resolution. The number of donors typed differed by locus, with 629-630 for A, B, C, DRB1 and DQB1, 522 for DQA1, 600 to 610 for DPA1, and 472 for DPB1. Roughly five DR-DQ haplotypes were treated as single units for association and clustering because of strong linkage in the cohort. Among 398 genotyped donors of the cohort, an average of approximately 220,000 unique TCR beta nucleotide sequences was sequenced per donor, of which about 18% were non-productive.

V gives up 6 bases and J gives up 0 bases, and the segment between their germline ends measures 8 bases. The CDR3 sequence holds 13 residues, the cysteine and phenylalanine included. The only DNA kept is the CDR3, 39 bases in frame from the first base. The germline V gene yields MNHEY for CDR1 and SVGAGI for CDR2. The paper as a whole reports these results and caveats: Presence/absence analyses assumed roughly uniform sequencing depth across donors, an assumption that may not hold. Some IMGT-functional V segments, including TRBV6-2 and TRBV6-3, could not be told apart with the 87-base-pair reads, so those segments were excluded. Compared with the approximately 670-donor mean, donors in an Asian-associated ancestry cluster had fewer N-insertions in productive TCRs, according to a later genetic analysis. A later analysis found that HLA-associated TCR beta chains were more clonally expanded and had lower generation probabilities than equally common non-associated chains. Because HLA typing was unavailable for some donors at each locus, only the typed subset was used in association tests. A cluster of highly shared sequence variants was judged likely to be a technical artifact of the sequencing pipeline. Some 16 rarely observed V segments, including chromosome 9 orphons, were excluded from the earlier analysis of approximately 500 of the donors because counts were too low. It was suggested by the authors that the approach could potentially be generalized to other disease states and immunological phenotypes. The study gave a list of more than 150 TCR beta chains associated with cytomegalovirus. In an earlier analysis of some 500 of the donors, most TCR beta V segments appeared in productive rearrangements about 87% or about 30% of the time, broadly matching IMGT annotations. A further reported finding was that TCR beta sequences accurately predicted the HLA-A and HLA-B alleles for most subjects in the first cohort. In this cohort, only TCR beta chains were sequenced, and detectable features were limited by the absence of alpha or paired-chain data. CMV serostatus was the only immune exposure information available for the cohort. In a later analysis, most CMV-associated TCR beta chains were found to appear HLA-restricted, with HLA associations seemingly driven largely by CMV exposure. A few of the identified cytomegalovirus-associated TCR beta chains were confirmed in vitro to be specific for cytomegalovirus antigens. Correlated functional status among segregating V segments might reflect linkage disequilibrium, but an unknown experimental factor could not be ruled out. Specific HLA alleles were associated with roughly 17,000 TCR beta sequences at a false discovery rate of 0.05 in a later analysis. In a later analysis, TCR association rates were found to vary across HLA loci, with the most associated TCRs seen for DRB1 alleles and the fewest for HLA-C alleles. In a later analysis, several top co-occurrence clusters were reported to appear linked to parvovirus B19, influenza, CMV and Epstein-Barr virus. In a later genetic analysis, a missense DCLRE1C variant was associated with V-gene and J-gene trimming of TCR beta chains, and the association was replicated in an independent cohort. Assigning TCR associations to individual alleles was difficult when HLA alleles, especially DR and DQ, strongly co-occurred. Cytomegalovirus status was reported to be diagnosed by the classifier with high specificity and sensitivity in both the original and validation cohorts. While some public TCRs were present in many individuals, most TCR sequences turned up only very rarely across donors.

Sample: PBMCs. The receptor's source is a man aged 45-65 years in good health and CMV-seropositive. The chain uses TRBV6-5 and TRBJ1-1; 5 matching bases give a weak D call of TRBD1. The CDR3 sequence is CASRLQVNTEAFF. The bases are TGTGCCAGCAGATTACAGGTGAACACTGAAGCTTTCTTT.